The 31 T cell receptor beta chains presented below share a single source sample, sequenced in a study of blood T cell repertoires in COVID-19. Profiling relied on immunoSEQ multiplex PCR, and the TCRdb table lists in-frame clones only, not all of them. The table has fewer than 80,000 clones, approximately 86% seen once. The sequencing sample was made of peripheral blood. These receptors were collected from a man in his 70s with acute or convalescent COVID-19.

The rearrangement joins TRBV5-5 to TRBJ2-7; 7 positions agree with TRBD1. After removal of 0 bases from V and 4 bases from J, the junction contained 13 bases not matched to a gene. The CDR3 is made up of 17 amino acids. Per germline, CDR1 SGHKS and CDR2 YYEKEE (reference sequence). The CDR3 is CASSLVWTGSFSYEQYF. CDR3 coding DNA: TGTGCCAGCAGCTTGGTCTGGACAGGCAGTTTCTCTTACGAGCAGTACTTC.

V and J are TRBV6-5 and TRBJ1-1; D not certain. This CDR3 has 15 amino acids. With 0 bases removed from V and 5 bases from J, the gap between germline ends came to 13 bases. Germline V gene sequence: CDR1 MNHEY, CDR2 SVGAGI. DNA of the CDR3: TGTGCCAGCAGTTACTCTGGGTCGGGAGGTACTGAAGCTTTCTTT. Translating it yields CASSYSGSGGTEAFF.

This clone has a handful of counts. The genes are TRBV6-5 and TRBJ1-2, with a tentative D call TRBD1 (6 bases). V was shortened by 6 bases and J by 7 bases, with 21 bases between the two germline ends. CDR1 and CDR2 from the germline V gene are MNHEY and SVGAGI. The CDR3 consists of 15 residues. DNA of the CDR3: TGTGCCAGCAGGGCCCCAGGGGCTTTCGGGTCTGGCTACACCTTC. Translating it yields CASRAPGAFGSGYTF.

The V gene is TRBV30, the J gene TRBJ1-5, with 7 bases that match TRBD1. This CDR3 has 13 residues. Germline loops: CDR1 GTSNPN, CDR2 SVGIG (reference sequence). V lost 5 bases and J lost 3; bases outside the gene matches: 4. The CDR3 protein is CAWSGQNNQPQHF. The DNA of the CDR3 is TGTGCCTGGTCGGGACAGAACAATCAGCCCCAGCATTTT.

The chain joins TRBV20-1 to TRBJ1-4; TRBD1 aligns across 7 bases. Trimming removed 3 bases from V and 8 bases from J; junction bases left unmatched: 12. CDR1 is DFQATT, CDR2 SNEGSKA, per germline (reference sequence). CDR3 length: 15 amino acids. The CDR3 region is CSASSPDRVSEKLFF. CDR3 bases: TGCAGTGCTAGTTCCCCCGACAGGGTGAGCGAAAAACTGTTTTTT.

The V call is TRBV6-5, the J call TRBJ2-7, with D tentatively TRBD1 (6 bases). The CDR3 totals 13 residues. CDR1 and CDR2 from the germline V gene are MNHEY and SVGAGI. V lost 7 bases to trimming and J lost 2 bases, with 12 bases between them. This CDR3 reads CASTKTGTYEQYF. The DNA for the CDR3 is TGTGCCAGCACAAAAACAGGGACCTACGAGCAGTACTTC.

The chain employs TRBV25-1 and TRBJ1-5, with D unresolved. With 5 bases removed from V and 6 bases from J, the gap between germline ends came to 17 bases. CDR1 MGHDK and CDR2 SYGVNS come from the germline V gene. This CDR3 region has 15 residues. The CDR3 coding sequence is TGTGCCAGCAGTCGCGAACGGAGGAGACCTCAGCCCCAGCATTTT. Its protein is CASSRERRRPQPQHF. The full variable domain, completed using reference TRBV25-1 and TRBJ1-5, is EADIYQTPRYLVIGTGKKITLECSQTMGHDKMYWYQQDPGMELHLIHYSYGVNSTEKGDLSSESTVSRIRTEHFPLTLESARPSHTSQYLCASSRERRRPQPQHFGDGTRLSIL.

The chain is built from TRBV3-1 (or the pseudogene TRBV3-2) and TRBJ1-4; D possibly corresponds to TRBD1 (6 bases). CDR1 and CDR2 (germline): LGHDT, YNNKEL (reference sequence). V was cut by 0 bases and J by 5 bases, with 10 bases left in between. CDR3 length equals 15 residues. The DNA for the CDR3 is TGTGCCAGCAGCCAAGAACAGGGAGGGAATGAAAAACTGTTTTTT. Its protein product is CASSQEQGGNEKLFF.

The CDR3 reads CAWNTSGRAVTKNIQYF. The CDR3 bases are TGTGCCTGGAACACTAGCGGGAGGGCGGTCACCAAAAACATTCAGTACTTC. The chain links TRBV30 to TRBJ2-4; 13 bases are shared with TRBD2. This CDR3 comprises 17 residues. Germline CDR1 GTSNPN, CDR2 SVGIG (reference sequence). The J segment lost 2 bases and the V segment lost 4 bases, leaving 8 bases of the junction unmatched.

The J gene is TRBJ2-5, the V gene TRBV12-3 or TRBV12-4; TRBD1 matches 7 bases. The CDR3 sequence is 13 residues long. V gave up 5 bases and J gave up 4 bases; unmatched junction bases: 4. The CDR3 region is CASSLGTVETQYF. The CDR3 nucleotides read TGTGCCAGCAGTCTAGGGACAGTAGAGACCCAGTACTTC.

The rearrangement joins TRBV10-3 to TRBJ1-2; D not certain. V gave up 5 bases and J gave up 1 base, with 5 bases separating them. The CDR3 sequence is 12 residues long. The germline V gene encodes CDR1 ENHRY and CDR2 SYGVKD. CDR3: CAISSDNYGYTF. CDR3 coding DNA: TGTGCCATCAGTTCAGATAACTATGGCTACACCTTC.

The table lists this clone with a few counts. This CDR3 is CASSIFRSGDEKLFF. CDR3 in DNA: TGTGCCAGTAGTATCTTTAGGTCAGGGGATGAAAAACTGTTTTTT. This rearrangement joins TRBV19 to TRBJ1-4, with D maybe TRBD1 (6 bases). The CDR3 is made up of 15 amino acids. Germline V gene data show CDR1 as LNHDA and CDR2 as SQIVND (reference sequence). V shed 3 bases and J shed 6 bases, with 14 bases lying between them. Complete variable domain (other parts from reference TRBV19 and TRBJ1-4): DGGITQSPKYLFRKEGQNVTLSCEQNLNHDAMYWYRQDPGQGLRLIYYSQIVNDFQKGDIAEGYSVSREKKESFPLTVTSAQKNPTAFYLCASSIFRSGDEKLFFGSGTQLSVL.

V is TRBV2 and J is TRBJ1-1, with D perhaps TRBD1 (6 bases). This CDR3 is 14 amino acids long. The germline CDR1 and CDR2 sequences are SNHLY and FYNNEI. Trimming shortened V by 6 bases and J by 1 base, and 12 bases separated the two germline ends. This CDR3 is CASRATGRNTEAFF. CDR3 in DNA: TGTGCCAGCAGAGCTACAGGGAGGAACACTGAAGCTTTCTTT.

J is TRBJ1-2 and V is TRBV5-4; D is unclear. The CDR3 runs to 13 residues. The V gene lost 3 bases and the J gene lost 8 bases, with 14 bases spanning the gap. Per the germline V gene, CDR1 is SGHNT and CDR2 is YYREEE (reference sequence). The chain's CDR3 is CASSSGGARGYTF. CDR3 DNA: TGTGCCAGCAGCTCGGGTGGAGCCCGAGGCTACACCTTC.

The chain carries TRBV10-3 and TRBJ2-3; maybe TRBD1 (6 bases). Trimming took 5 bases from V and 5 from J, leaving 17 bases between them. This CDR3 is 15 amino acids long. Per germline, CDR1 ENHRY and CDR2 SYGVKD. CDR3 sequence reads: CAISRIGQGQDTQYF. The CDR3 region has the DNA TGTGCCATCAGTAGAATAGGGCAGGGACAAGATACGCAGTATTTT.

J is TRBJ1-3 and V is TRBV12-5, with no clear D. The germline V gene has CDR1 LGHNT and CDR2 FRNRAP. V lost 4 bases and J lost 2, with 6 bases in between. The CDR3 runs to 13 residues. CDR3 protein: CASGSGAGNTIYF. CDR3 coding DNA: TGTGCTAGTGGTTCCGGGGCTGGAAACACCATATATTTT.

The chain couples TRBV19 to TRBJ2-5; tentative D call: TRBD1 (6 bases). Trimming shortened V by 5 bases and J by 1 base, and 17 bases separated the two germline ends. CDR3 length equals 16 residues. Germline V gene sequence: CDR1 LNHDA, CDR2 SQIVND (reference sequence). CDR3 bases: TGTGCCAGTAGTCGACCAGGGGCTGGGATCCAAGAGACCCAGTACTTC. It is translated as CASSRPGAGIQETQYF. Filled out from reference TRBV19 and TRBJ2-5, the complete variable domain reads DGGITQSPKYLFRKEGQNVTLSCEQNLNHDAMYWYRQDPGQGLRLIYYSQIVNDFQKGDIAEGYSVSREKKESFPLTVTSAQKNPTAFYLCASSRPGAGIQETQYFGPGTRLLVL.

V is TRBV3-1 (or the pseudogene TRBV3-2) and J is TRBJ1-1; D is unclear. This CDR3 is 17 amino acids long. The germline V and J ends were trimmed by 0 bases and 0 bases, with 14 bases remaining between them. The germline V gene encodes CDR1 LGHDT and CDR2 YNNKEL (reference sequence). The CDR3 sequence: CASSQEGLRLMNTEAFF. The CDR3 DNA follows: TGTGCCAGCAGCCAAGAAGGGCTGAGACTAATGAACACTGAAGCTTTCTTT.

CDR3 coding DNA: TGTGCCAGTAGTTCTAGGGCTCCCTTAGCGGGTAGCGGAACGAATGAGCAGTTCTTC. Amino acids: CASSSRAPLAGSGTNEQFF. This chain joins TRBV19 and TRBJ2-1; TRBD2 matches 7 bases. V lost 5 bases and J lost 7; bases outside the gene matches: 23. CDR1 is LNHDA, CDR2 SQIVND, per germline (reference sequence). The CDR3 is 19 residues long.

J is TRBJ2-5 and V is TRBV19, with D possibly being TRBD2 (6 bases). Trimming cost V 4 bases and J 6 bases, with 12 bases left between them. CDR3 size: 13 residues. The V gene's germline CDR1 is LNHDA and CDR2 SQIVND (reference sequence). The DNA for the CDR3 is TGTGCCAGTAGTACCCTAGCGAGGCAGACCCAGTACTTC. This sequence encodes CASSTLARQTQYF.

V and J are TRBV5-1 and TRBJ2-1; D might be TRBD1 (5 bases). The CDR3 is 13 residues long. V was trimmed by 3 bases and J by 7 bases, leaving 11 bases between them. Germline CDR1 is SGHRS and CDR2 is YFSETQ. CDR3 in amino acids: CASSWTSPNEQFF. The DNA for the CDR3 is TGCGCCAGCAGCTGGACAAGCCCAAATGAGCAGTTCTTC.

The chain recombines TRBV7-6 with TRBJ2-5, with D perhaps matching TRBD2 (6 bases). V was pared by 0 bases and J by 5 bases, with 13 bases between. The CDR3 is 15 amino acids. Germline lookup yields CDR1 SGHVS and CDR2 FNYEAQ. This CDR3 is CASSLALGSGETQYF. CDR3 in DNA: TGTGCCAGCAGCTTAGCTCTCGGGAGCGGGGAGACCCAGTACTTC.

The CDR3 here is CASTLSRQGQIPLYGYTF. The CDR3 DNA is TGTGCCAGCACCCTCTCTCGACAGGGACAAATCCCCCTCTATGGCTACACCTTC. This rearrangement joins TRBV28 to TRBJ1-2; 7 bases line up with TRBD1. Germline V gene lookup returns CDR1 MDHEN and CDR2 SYDVKM. J was trimmed by 4 bases and V by 7 bases; bases with no gene match: 21. The CDR3 extends over 18 amino acids.

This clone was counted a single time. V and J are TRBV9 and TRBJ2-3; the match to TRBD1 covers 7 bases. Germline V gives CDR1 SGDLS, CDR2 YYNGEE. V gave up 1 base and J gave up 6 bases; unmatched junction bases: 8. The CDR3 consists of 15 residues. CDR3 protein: CASSVRQTGSDTQYF. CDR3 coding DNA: TGTGCCAGCAGCGTACGGCAGACAGGGTCGGATACGCAGTATTTT.

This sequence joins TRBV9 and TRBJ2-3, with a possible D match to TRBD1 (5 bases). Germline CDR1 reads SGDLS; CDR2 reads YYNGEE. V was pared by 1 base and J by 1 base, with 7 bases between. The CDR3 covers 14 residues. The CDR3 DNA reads TGTGCCAGCAGCGTACTAGGGGGCACAGATACGCAGTATTTT. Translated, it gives CASSVLGGTDTQYF.

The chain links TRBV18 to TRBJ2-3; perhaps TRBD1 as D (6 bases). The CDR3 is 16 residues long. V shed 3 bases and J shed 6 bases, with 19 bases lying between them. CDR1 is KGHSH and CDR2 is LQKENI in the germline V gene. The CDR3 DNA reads TGTGCCAGCTCACCGGTTCGGACAGTGCACATGGATACGCAGTATTTT. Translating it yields CASSPVRTVHMDTQYF.

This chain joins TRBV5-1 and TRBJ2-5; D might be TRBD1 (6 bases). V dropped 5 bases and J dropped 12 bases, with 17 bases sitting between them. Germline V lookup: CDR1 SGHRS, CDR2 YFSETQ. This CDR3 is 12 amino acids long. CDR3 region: CASSFTGQRKYF. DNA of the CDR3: TGCGCCAGCAGTTTCACGGGACAAAGGAAGTACTTC. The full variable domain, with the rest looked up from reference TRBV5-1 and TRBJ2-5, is KAGVTQTPRYLIKTRGQQVTLSCSPISGHRSVSWYQQTPGQGLQFLFEYFSETQRNKGNFPGRFSGRQFSNSRSEMNVSTLELGDSALYLCASSFTGQRKYFGPGTRLLVL.

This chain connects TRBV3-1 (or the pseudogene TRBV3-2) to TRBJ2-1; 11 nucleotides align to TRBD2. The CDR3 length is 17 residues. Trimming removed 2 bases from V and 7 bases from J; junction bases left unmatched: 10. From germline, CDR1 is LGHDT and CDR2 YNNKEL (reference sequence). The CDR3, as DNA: TGTGCCAGCAGCCAACTTAGCGGGAGGGCCGGGGGAAATGAGCAGTTCTTC. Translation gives CASSQLSGRAGGNEQFF.

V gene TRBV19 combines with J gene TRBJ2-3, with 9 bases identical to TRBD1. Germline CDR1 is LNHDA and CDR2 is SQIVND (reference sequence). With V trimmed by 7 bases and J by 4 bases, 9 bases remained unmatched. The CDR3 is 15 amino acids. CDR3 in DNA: TGTGCCAGTAAGAGGGGGACAGGGTTCTCAGATACGCAGTATTTT. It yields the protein CASKRGTGFSDTQYF.

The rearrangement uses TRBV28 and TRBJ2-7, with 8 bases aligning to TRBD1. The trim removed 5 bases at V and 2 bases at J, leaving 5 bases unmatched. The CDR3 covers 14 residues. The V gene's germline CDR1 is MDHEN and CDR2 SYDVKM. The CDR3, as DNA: TGTGCCAGCAGTCCCGACAGGGGAGCCTACGAGCAGTACTTC. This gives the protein CASSPDRGAYEQYF.

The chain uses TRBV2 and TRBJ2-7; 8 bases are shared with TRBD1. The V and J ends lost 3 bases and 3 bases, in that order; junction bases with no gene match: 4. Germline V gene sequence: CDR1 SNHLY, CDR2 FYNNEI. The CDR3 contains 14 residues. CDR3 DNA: TGTGCCAGCAGTGACGGGACAGGAGGCTACGAGCAGTACTTC. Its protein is CASSDGTGGYEQYF.